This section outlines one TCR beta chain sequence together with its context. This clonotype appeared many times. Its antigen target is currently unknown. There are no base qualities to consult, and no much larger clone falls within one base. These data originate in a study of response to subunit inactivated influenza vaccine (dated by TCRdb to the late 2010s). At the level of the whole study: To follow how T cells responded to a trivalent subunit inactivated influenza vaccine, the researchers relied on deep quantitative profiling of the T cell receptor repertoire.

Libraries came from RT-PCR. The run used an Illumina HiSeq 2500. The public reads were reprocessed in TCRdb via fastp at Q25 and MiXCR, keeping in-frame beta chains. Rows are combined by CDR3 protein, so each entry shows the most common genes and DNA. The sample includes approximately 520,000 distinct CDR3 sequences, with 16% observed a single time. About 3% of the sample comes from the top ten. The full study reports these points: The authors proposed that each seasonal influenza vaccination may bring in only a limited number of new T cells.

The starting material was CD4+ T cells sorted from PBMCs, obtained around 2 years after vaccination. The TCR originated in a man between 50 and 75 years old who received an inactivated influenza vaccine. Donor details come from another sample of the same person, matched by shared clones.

The DNA sequence follows: TGTGCCAGCAATACCGACAGGGTCGCTGAGCAGTTCTTC. Translated, it reads CASNTDRVAEQFF. This sequence uses TRBV5-4 and TRBJ2-1, with 7 central nucleotides matching TRBD1. The CDR3 has 13 amino acids, counting the end cysteine and phenylalanine. The DNA shown is the 39-base CDR3, in frame from base 1. Germline trimming amounts to 6 bases on V and 9 bases on J, with 9 as the count of junction bases outside the gene matches. The CDR1 and CDR2 encoded by the germline V gene (reference sequence) are SGHNT and YYREEE.